The 7 T cell receptor beta chains below come from one sample, sequenced in a study of blood T cells in healthy people across ages (dated by TCRdb to the mid-2010s). The method behind the library was 5' RACE. A second PCR of about 7 to 12 cycles was run with a J-beta primer mix and a sample-barcoded 5' primer. Using fastp trimming at Q25 and MiXCR clonotype assembly, TCRdb reanalyzed the public sequencing data and kept in-frame beta chains. Rows are unified per CDR3 protein, each entry keeping the most common DNA and genes. The sample data list over 1,500,000 distinct CDR3 sequences, and 30% to 40% of these were observed just once. Together, the top ten hold about 21% of the sample. What was sequenced was blood. The receptors originated from a human donor in good health.

The sample holds a few counts of this clonotype. The V call is TRBV29-1, the J call TRBJ1-1; no firm D call. CDR1 is SQVTM, CDR2 ANQGSEA, per germline. V lost 5 bases and J lost 4, with 5 bases in between. The CDR3 is made up of 10 amino acids. Written as DNA, the CDR3 is TGCAGCGTTTTTGTCACTGAAGCTTTCTTT. This codes for CSVFVTEAFF.

This clonotype was seen a handful of times. The chain uses TRBV5-5 and TRBJ2-5; D tentatively fits TRBD1 or TRBD2 (5 bases each). V was clipped by 4 bases and J by 2 bases, with 21 bases between them. In germline, CDR1 is SGHKS, CDR2 YYEKEE (reference sequence). CDR3 size: 17 residues. CDR3: CASSPARGSVLQETQYF. CDR3 in DNA: TGTGCCAGCAGCCCAGCCCGGGGCTCCGTACTGCAAGAGACCCAGTACTTC.

V and J are TRBV28 and TRBJ2-1, with 14 bases aligning to TRBD2. With 6 bases clipped from V and 9 bases from J, the junction kept 10 bases outside the gene matches. The CDR3 is 16 amino acids. In germline, CDR1 is MDHEN, CDR2 SYDVKM. In DNA, the CDR3 is TGTGCCAGCAGGCTGACTAGCGGGGGGGCGACGAGTGAGCAGTTCTTC. Translating it yields CASRLTSGGATSEQFF.

This sequence joins TRBV7-3 and TRBJ2-5; TRBD2 aligns across 8 bases. The CDR3 contains 15 residues. Germline CDR1 reads SGHTA; CDR2 reads FQGTGA. V dropped 3 bases and J dropped 5; count of bases not matched to a gene: 8. CDR3: CASSLAGGDRETQYF. In DNA form, the CDR3 reads TGTGCCAGCAGCTTGGCGGGGGGTGACCGGGAGACCCAGTACTTC.

This chain links TRBV20-1 with TRBJ2-7; 9 nucleotides match TRBD1. With 5 bases clipped from V and 3 bases from J, the junction kept 11 bases outside the gene matches. The CDR3 extends over 15 amino acids. Germline assignment: CDR1 DFQATT and CDR2 SNEGSKA (reference sequence). The CDR3 protein is CSAPRTGTGIYEQYF. The CDR3 region has the DNA TGCAGTGCTCCCCGGACCGGGACAGGGATCTACGAGCAGTACTTC.

This clonotype was seen a handful of times. The genes are TRBV6-6 and TRBJ1-1, with 7 bases fitting TRBD1. J lost 6 bases, V lost 4 bases, and 2 bases had no gene match. This CDR3 is built from 12 residues. Germline V gene lookup returns CDR1 MNHNY and CDR2 SVGAGI (reference sequence). CDR3 nucleotide sequence: TGTGCCAGCAGTTTTCAGGGGGCTGAAGCTTTCTTT. This encodes CASSFQGAEAFF.

V usage is TRBV7-9 and J usage is TRBJ2-7, with D possibly being TRBD1 or TRBD2 (6 bases each). Trimming removed 10 bases at V and 6 bases at J, with 28 bases between. The CDR3 runs 16 residues. Germline CDR1 reads SEHNR; CDR2 reads FQNEAQ (reference sequence). The CDR3 spells CATVGGLGGLGGEQYF. The CDR3 nucleotides are TGTGCCACCGTGGGGGGCCTCGGCGGACTTGGGGGCGAGCAGTACTTC.